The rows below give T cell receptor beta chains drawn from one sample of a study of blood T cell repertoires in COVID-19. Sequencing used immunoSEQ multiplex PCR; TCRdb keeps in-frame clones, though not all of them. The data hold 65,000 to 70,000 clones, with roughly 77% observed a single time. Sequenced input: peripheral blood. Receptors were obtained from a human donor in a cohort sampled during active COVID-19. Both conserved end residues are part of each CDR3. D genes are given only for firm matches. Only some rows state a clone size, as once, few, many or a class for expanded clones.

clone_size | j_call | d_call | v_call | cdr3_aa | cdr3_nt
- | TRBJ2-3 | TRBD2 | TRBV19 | CASTTLAGGTDTQYF | TGTGCCAGTACAACTTTAGCGGGAGGTACAGATACGCAGTATTTT
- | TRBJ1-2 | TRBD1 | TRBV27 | CASSRTGNYGYTF | TGTGCCAGCAGTAGGACAGGGAACTATGGCTACACCTTC
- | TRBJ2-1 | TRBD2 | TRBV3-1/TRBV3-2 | CASRPSGGRANEQFF | TGTGCCAGCAGACCCTCGGGCGGGAGGGCGAATGAGCAGTTCTTC
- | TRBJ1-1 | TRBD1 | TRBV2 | CASSEHRDRGTEAFF | TGTGCCAGCAGTGAACACCGGGACAGGGGGACTGAAGCTTTCTTT
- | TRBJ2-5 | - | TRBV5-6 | CASSLSETQYF | TGTGCCAGCAGCTTGTCTGAGACCCAGTACTTC
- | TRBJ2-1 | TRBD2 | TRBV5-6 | CASSFLAGGLGEQFF | TGTGCCAGCAGCTTTCTAGCGGGAGGGCTTGGTGAGCAGTTCTTC
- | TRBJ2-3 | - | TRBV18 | CASSPGLITDTQYF | TGTGCCAGCTCACCGGGACTTATCACAGATACGCAGTATTTT
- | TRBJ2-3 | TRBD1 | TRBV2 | CASKRTGGPTDTQYF | TGTGCCAGCAAACGGACAGGGGGCCCCACAGATACGCAGTATTTT
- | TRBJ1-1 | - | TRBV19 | CASSTQVLTEAFF | TGTGCCAGTAGTACACAGGTATTAACTGAAGCTTTCTTT
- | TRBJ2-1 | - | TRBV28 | CASSLPGSNEQFF | TGTGCCAGCAGTTTACCGGGGTCCAATGAGCAGTTCTTC
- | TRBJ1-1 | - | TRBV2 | CASTTQSRATEAFF | TGTGCCAGCACCACCCAGAGCAGGGCCACTGAAGCTTTCTTT
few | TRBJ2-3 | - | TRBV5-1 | CASNTVTGQDTQYF | TGCGCCAGCAACACCGTGACAGGACAAGATACGCAGTATTTT
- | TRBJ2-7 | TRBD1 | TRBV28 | CASSSTTGETCF | TGTGCCAGCAGTTCGACCACAGGGGAGACGTGCTTC
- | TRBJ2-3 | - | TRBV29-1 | CSIRGTDTQYF | TGCAGCATTCGGGGGACAGATACGCAGTATTTT
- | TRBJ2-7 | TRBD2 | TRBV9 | CASSVSPTSGYEQYF | TGTGCCAGCAGCGTTTCTCCGACTAGCGGATACGAGCAGTACTTC